The present T cell receptor (beta chain) was sequenced within a study of regulatory T cells in long-lasting Graves disease. Study-wide background: Graves' cases, newly diagnosed, had used antithyroid drugs under 3 months.

CDR3-region Arm-PCR and iRepertoire HTBI primers produced the TCR beta libraries. TCRdb re-called the multiplex PCR reads through MiXCR, storing one row per CDR3 protein. The data contain roughly 320,000 distinct CDR3 sequences, roughly 17% of them singletons. Time point reported: newly diagnosed GD, antithyroid drugs for less than 3 months. From PBMCs, RNA was extracted and then used to make the TCR library. This clonotype came up many times. These data also featured in a second study, about T cells in Graves' hyperthyroidism and ophthalmopathy. As that study records: Most expanded thyroid clonotypes above 0.001 also appeared in blood.

The clonotype comes from a middle-aged man with Graves disease. The sample in question was peripheral blood mononuclear cells (PBMCs), obtained at new diagnosis, from a patient treated with antithyroid drugs.

CDR3 region: CASSGTGKNSPLHF. The CDR3 nucleotides read TGTGCCAGCAGCGGGACAGGGAAGAATTCACCCCTCCACTTT. The rearrangement uses TRBV2 and TRBJ1-6, with TRBD1 matching over 9 bases. Germline V CDR1 and CDR2: SNHLY, FYNNEI. The CDR3 sequence is 14 residues long. V dropped 6 bases and J dropped 7; count of bases not matched to a gene: 4.